What follows is one T cell receptor beta chain and its context. Its specificity is unknown. Trimming took 2 bases from V and 2 from J; bases not matched to a gene: 8. CDR3 length: 17 amino acids. 60 Vbeta and 13 Jbeta primers were used in PCR. The assay was immunoSEQ multiplex PCR, and TCRdb's table has in-frame clones only and misses some. There are 160,000 or so clones in the sample; 77% occur only once, and roughly 1.5% lies in the top ten. The data were obtained in a study of cytomegalovirus exposure and HLA in healthy donors. Study results and limitations: Another analysis was done later, and it associated 16,951 TCR beta sequences with HLA alleles at 0.05 false discovery rate. Analyzed later, association rates of TCRs varied across HLA loci, with DRB1 most and HLA-C fewest.

This sequence was found in a woman in her 30s in good health and CMV-seronegative. The sample comprised PBMCs. V usage is TRBV6-7 and J usage is TRBJ2-7; 11 bases are a match to TRBD2. TRBV6-7 is placed among ORFs of uncertain function. This CDR3 reads CASSYKLAGESAYEQYF. CDR3 in DNA: TGTGCCAGCAGTTACAAACTAGCGGGGGAATCGGCCTACGAGCAGTACTTC.